The T cell receptor (beta chain) under discussion was sequenced for a study of T cell responses to AZD1222 COVID-19 vaccine. With respect to this clone: No antigen is known for it.

TCRdb's table, derived via immunoSEQ multiplex PCR, lists solely in-frame clones and lacks some. The sample carries 100,000 to 150,000 clones, about 87% recorded once. This CDR3 contains 16 residues. The germline CDR1 and CDR2 sequences are MNHEY and SVGEGT. The ends were cut back, 4 bases at V and 5 bases at J, with 18 bases in the middle. Study results and limitations: Samples come after the peak T cell response, not at day 14. Donors skewed white British and female; clonal diversity was possibly underestimated.

The chain carries TRBV6-2 or TRBV6-3 and TRBJ2-1, with D possibly matching TRBD2 (6 bases). This sequence originates from an adult in good health. The specimen comprised peripheral blood, sampled on day 0 of AZD1222 vaccination. CDR3: CASSFLGSKADNEQFF. DNA for the CDR3: TGTGCCAGCAGTTTCCTCGGGAGTAAAGCTGACAATGAGCAGTTCTTC.